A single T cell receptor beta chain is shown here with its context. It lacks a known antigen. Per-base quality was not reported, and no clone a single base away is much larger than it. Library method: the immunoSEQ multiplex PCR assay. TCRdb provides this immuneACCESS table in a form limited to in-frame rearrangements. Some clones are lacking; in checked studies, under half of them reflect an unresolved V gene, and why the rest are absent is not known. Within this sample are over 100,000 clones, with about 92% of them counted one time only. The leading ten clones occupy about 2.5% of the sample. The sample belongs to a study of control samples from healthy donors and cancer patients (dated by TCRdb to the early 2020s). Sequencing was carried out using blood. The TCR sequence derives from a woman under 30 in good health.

Here the CDR3 is given as CASSLLETYEQYF. The DNA sequence is TGTGCCAGCAGTTTATTAGAGACCTACGAGCAGTACTTC. The rearrangement joined TRBV27 to TRBJ2-7; the D gene is not confidently resolved. The CDR3 numbers 13 residues from cysteine through phenylalanine. The kept DNA is CDR3 alone, 39 bases in frame from the first base. According to the germline V gene (reference sequence), CDR1 reads MNHEY and CDR2 reads SMNVEV. V drops 1 base and J drops 2 bases, leaving 6 bases in between.